The 27 T cell receptor beta chains reported below all come from one sample, sequenced in a study of T-cell reconstitution after alpha-beta-depleted transplantation in children. Preparation of the TCRbeta library was carried out with unique molecular identifiers. TCRdb passed the PCR reads through MiXCR, listing each CDR3 protein once. The sample has about 610,000 distinct CDR3 sequences, about 10% seen once. This specimen was PBMCs from the stem cell graft donor, taken from the stem cell graft. The origin of the receptors is a human donor who donated a stem cell graft to a child with acute myeloid leukemia.

This clonotype appeared many times. V and J are TRBV9 and TRBJ2-2; D uncertain. This CDR3 contains 12 residues. Trimming pared 4 bases from V and 9 bases from J, leaving 10 bases between. Germline lookup yields CDR1 SGDLS and CDR2 YYNGEE. The CDR3 sequence is CASSLSPRELFF. The CDR3 DNA is TGTGCCAGCAGCCTTTCGCCCCGGGAGCTGTTTTTT.

This clonotype was counted a few times. The chain is built from TRBV27 and TRBJ1-4, with 9 bases aligning to TRBD1. Germline CDR1 is MNHEY and CDR2 is SMNVEV (reference sequence). After removal of 6 bases from V and 0 bases from J, the junction contained 11 bases not matched to a gene. The CDR3 is 18 residues long. The CDR3 DNA reads as TGTGCCAGCAGACGGACCGGGACAGGGTTATCAACTAATGAAAAACTGTTTTTT. Translating it yields CASRRTGTGLSTNEKLFF.

V is TRBV10-3 and J is TRBJ2-5, with 7 bases matching TRBD1. J lost 4 bases, V lost 5 bases, and 4 bases had no gene match. The V gene's germline CDR1 is ENHRY and CDR2 SYGVKD. The CDR3 spans 13 residues. CDR3 coding DNA: TGTGCCATCAGTATCCCAGGGGGAGAGACCCAGTACTTC. Encoded protein: CAISIPGGETQYF.

The chain uses TRBV6-2 or TRBV6-3 and TRBJ1-1; D not resolved. Trimming pared 1 base from V and 5 bases from J, leaving 5 bases between. The V gene's germline CDR1 is MNHEY and CDR2 SVGEGT. CDR3 length: 12 residues. Here the CDR3 DNA reads TGTGCCAGCAGTTACTGGCAAACTGAAGCTTTCTTT. Amino acid sequence: CASSYWQTEAFF.

The sample holds many counts of this clonotype. The chain combines TRBV6-6 with TRBJ2-1; TRBD2 aligns across 7 bases. The CDR3 is 13 amino acids. Germline V gene data show CDR1 as MNHNY and CDR2 as SVGAGI (reference sequence). V shed 2 bases and J 5 bases; nucleotides not matched to a gene: 0. The CDR3 here is CASSYAGDNEQFF. The CDR3 nucleotides are TGTGCCAGCAGTTACGCGGGGGACAATGAGCAGTTCTTC.

This clonotype occurred many times. The chain carries TRBV20-1 and TRBJ2-7, with 9 bases matching TRBD2. V dropped 0 bases and J dropped 0; count of bases not matched to a gene: 6. CDR3 length: 16 amino acids. In germline, CDR1 is DFQATT, CDR2 SNEGSKA (reference sequence). The CDR3 is CSAREKGSGGSYEQYF. The CDR3 nucleotides read TGCAGTGCTAGAGAGAAGGGTAGCGGGGGCTCCTACGAGCAGTACTTC.

This rearrangement joins TRBV6-1 to TRBJ2-3, with TRBD2 matching over 10 bases. The CDR3 extends over 15 amino acids. The V segment lost 8 bases and the J segment 5 bases; nucleotides outside the gene matches: 10. Germline V CDR1 and CDR2: MNHNS, SASEGT. The CDR3 region has the DNA TGTGCCAGCGGCCCACTAGCGGGAAGAAAAGATACGCAGTATTTT. Residues: CASGPLAGRKDTQYF.

The chain's CDR3 is CSASGPVAGVTGELFF. The CDR3, as DNA: TGCAGTGCTAGCGGTCCGGTAGCGGGAGTCACCGGGGAGCTGTTTTTT. The rearrangement links TRBV20-1 to TRBJ2-2, with 9 bases matching TRBD2. This CDR3 is built from 16 residues. CDR1 and CDR2 from the germline V gene are DFQATT and SNEGSKA (reference sequence). With V trimmed by 3 bases and J by 4 bases, 9 bases remained unmatched.

This clonotype was seen repeatedly, ten times or more. This sequence joins TRBV5-1 and TRBJ2-2; 9 positions agree with TRBD1. CDR3 length equals 15 residues. V lost 4 bases to trimming and J lost 1 base; unmatched junction nucleotides: 2. Germline CDR1 reads SGHRS; CDR2 reads YFSETQ. The DNA of the CDR3 is TGCGCCAGCAGCAGGACAGGGGAGAACACCGGGGAGCTGTTTTTT. This sequence encodes CASSRTGENTGELFF.

V gene TRBV12-3 or TRBV12-4 combines with J gene TRBJ2-7; 14 nucleotides agree with TRBD2. The CDR3 sequence is 20 residues long. The ends lost 1 base at V and 5 bases at J; junction bases unmatched: 16. The CDR3, as DNA: TGTGCCAGCAGTTTAGATCTCAGGGGACTAGCGGGAGCGCTCGTCCACGAGCAGTACTTC. Protein product: CASSLDLRGLAGALVHEQYF.

This clonotype was detected ten times or more. CDR3 in DNA: TGTGCCAGCAGTTTGAGGCGGCCCCCTTACGAGCAGTACTTC. Amino acids: CASSLRRPPYEQYF. The chain joins TRBV28 to TRBJ2-7; unclear D gene. V was clipped by 3 bases and J by 4 bases, with 13 bases between them. This CDR3 is 14 amino acids long. Germline CDR1 and CDR2: MDHEN and SYDVKM.

This clonotype was picked up a small number of times. The chain combines TRBV3-1 with TRBJ1-2, with D maybe TRBD1 (6 bases). Germline CDR1 is LGHDT and CDR2 is YNNKEL (reference sequence). The CDR3 sequence is 17 residues long. Trimming took 5 bases from V and 4 from J, leaving 23 bases between them. The CDR3 sequence: CASSVDRGAEQGYGYTF. As DNA, the CDR3 is TGTGCCAGCAGCGTGGACCGCGGCGCGGAACAGGGCTATGGCTACACCTTC.

The chain joins TRBV20-1 to TRBJ2-7; 7 bases align to TRBD1. CDR1 is DFQATT, CDR2 SNEGSKA, per germline (reference sequence). CDR3 length: 15 amino acids. Germline trimming cut 6 bases from V and 2 bases from J; bases unmatched to any gene: 13. The CDR3 DNA is TGCAGTGCGTACAGGGGAAGGGGAAGAGCCTACGAGCAGTACTTC. It codes for CSAYRGRGRAYEQYF.

The V and J genes are TRBV20-1 and TRBJ2-3, with TRBD2 identical over 14 bases. The CDR3 contains 15 residues. CDR1 DFQATT and CDR2 SNEGSKA come from the germline V gene (reference sequence). Losses at the gene ends were 5 bases for V and 4 bases for J; bases not matched to a gene: 5. In DNA form, the CDR3 reads TGCAGTGCTCCCGGACTAGCGGGAGGATCAGATACGCAGTATTTT. Protein product: CSAPGLAGGSDTQYF.

This sequence joins TRBV6-1 and TRBJ2-7, with a weak D call TRBD1 (6 bases). Trimming shortened V by 5 bases and J by 1 base, and 12 bases separated the two germline ends. CDR3 size: 14 residues. Germline CDR1 MNHNS, CDR2 SASEGT. The CDR3 reads CASSITGTSYEQYF. Here the CDR3 DNA reads TGTGCCAGCAGTATTACAGGGACATCCTACGAGCAGTACTTC.

This chain joins TRBV20-1 and TRBJ2-1; 10 positions agree with TRBD2. Losses at the gene ends were 6 bases for V and 5 bases for J; bases not matched to a gene: 10. Germline V lookup: CDR1 DFQATT, CDR2 SNEGSKA (reference sequence). The CDR3 is 15 residues long. In nucleotides, the CDR3 is TGCAGTGCACCTAGCGGGAGAGGGTTGGACAATGAGCAGTTCTTC. This encodes CSAPSGRGLDNEQFF.

This clonotype has ten or more counts. This chain connects TRBV4-1 to TRBJ2-7; TRBD1 matches at 8 bases. This CDR3 spans 13 amino acids. The J segment lost 3 bases and the V segment lost 3 bases, leaving 1 base of the junction unmatched. Per the germline V gene, CDR1 is MGHRA and CDR2 is YSYEKL. The CDR3 coding sequence is TGCGCCAGCAGCCACACAGGGGGCTACGAGCAGTACTTC. Translation gives CASSHTGGYEQYF.

This clonotype was detected many times. The rearrangement uses TRBV6-1 and TRBJ1-5, with TRBD1 matching 12 bases. The junction had 4 bases not matched to a gene; V was cut back by 5 bases and J by 5 bases. Germline CDR1 reads MNHNS; CDR2 reads SASEGT. The CDR3 is made up of 15 amino acids. CDR3 residues: CASSPGTGGDQPQHF. The CDR3 DNA sequence: TGTGCCAGCAGTCCGGGGACAGGGGGCGATCAGCCCCAGCATTTT.

In its sample, this clonotype was seen many times. The chain is built from TRBV15 and TRBJ2-1; 8 bases match TRBD2. The V and J ends lost 5 bases and 5 bases, in that order; junction bases with no gene match: 8. CDR1 LNHNV and CDR2 YYDKDF come from the germline V gene (reference sequence). The CDR3 extends over 15 amino acids. CDR3 amino acids: CATSGWTSPDNEQFF. DNA for the CDR3: TGTGCCACCAGCGGCTGGACTAGCCCGGACAATGAGCAGTTCTTC.

The chain employs TRBV2 and TRBJ2-5, with 9 bases matching TRBD2. V lost 4 bases, J lost 5 bases, and 8 bases stayed unmatched. Germline assignment: CDR1 SNHLY and CDR2 FYNNEI. The CDR3 has 15 amino acids. In nucleotides, the CDR3 is TGTGCCAGCAGTGTCTATGCGGGAGGGTTGGAGACCCAGTACTTC. Protein product: CASSVYAGGLETQYF. The full variable domain, in which reference TRBV2 and TRBJ2-5 provide the parts outside the CDR3, is EPEVTQTPSHQVTQMGQEVILRCVPISNHLYFYWYRQILGQKVEFLVSFYNNEISEKSEIFDDQFSVERPDGSNFTLKIRSTKLEDSAMYFCASSVYAGGLETQYFGPGTRLLVL.

This clonotype was observed many times. J is TRBJ2-7 and V is TRBV12-3 or TRBV12-4; D remains ambiguous. This CDR3 spans 14 amino acids. Trimming removed 6 bases from V and 3 bases from J, with 15 bases in between. The CDR3 nucleotides are TGTGCCAGCAGCTTATGGATCGACGACTACGAGCAGTACTTC. Translation: CASSLWIDDYEQYF.

V is TRBV6-1 and J is TRBJ2-2; TRBD1 aligns across 9 bases. V was clipped by 5 bases and J by 5 bases; unmatched bases: 3. The germline V gene encodes CDR1 MNHNS and CDR2 SASEGT. CDR3 length: 14 residues. The CDR3 here is CASSRQGETGELFF. DNA for the CDR3: TGTGCCAGCAGTAGACAGGGGGAAACCGGGGAGCTGTTTTTT.

This clonotype was seen only a few times. The chain recombines TRBV27 with TRBJ2-6; TRBD2 might be the D (5 bases). V lost 5 bases and J 0 bases, leaving 11 bases between the germline ends. CDR1 and CDR2 (germline): MNHEY, SMNVEV (reference sequence). The CDR3 has 16 amino acids. CDR3 residues: CASSPLAGSGANVLTF. In nucleotides, the CDR3 is TGTGCCAGCAGTCCCCTGGCGGGCTCTGGGGCCAACGTCCTGACTTTC. Combining the CDR3 with reference TRBV27 and TRBJ2-6 gives the whole variable domain EAQVTQNPRYLITVTGKKLTVTCSQNMNHEYMSWYRQDPGLGLRQIYYSMNVEVTDKGDVPEGYKVSRKEKRNFPLILESPSPNQTSLYFCASSPLAGSGANVLTFGAGSRLTVL.

In its sample, this clonotype was seen a few times. The V and J genes are TRBV18 and TRBJ2-1, with TRBD2 matching 12 bases. The ends lost 0 bases at V and 9 bases at J; junction bases unmatched: 9. Germline V gene data show CDR1 as KGHSH and CDR2 as LQKENI. This CDR3 is 17 amino acids long. CDR3 nucleotides: TGTGCCAGCTCACCACCGCTTACTAGCGGGAGGTGGGGTGAGCAGTTCTTC. Translation: CASSPPLTSGRWGEQFF.

This clonotype has ten or more counts. The J gene is TRBJ2-5, the V gene TRBV25-1; the D call may be TRBD1 or TRBD2 (5 bases each). Germline CDR1 is MGHDK and CDR2 is SYGVNS. Trimming took off 6 bases at V and 2 bases at J, with 16 bases between the two ends. The CDR3 contains 15 residues. The CDR3 nucleotides read TGTGCCAGCAGCGACAGCGGCAGGCCGCAAGAGACCCAGTACTTC. Its protein is CASSDSGRPQETQYF.

Only a few counts were recorded for this clonotype. The rearrangement uses TRBV20-1 and TRBJ2-1; 10 positions agree with TRBD2. CDR1 and CDR2 (germline): DFQATT, SNEGSKA (reference sequence). V was clipped by 3 bases and J by 3 bases; unmatched bases: 8. This CDR3 region has 16 residues. The CDR3 spells CSASPSTSGLYNEQFF. Here the CDR3 DNA reads TGCAGTGCTAGCCCTTCGACTAGCGGGCTCTACAATGAGCAGTTCTTC.

V gene TRBV2 combines with J gene TRBJ2-3, with 12 bases lining up with TRBD2. Germline CDR1 is SNHLY and CDR2 is FYNNEI. V gave up 8 bases and J gave up 8 bases; unmatched junction bases: 5. This CDR3 comprises 13 residues. The CDR3 here is CASERTSGTTQYF. For the CDR3, the DNA is TGTGCCAGCGAGAGGACTAGCGGGACTACGCAGTATTTT.